This TCR beta chain was documented in a study of T cells in Graves' hyperthyroidism and ophthalmopathy (dated by TCRdb to the late 2010s). Turning to the overall study: Peripheral blood was collected at initial diagnosis, before any treatment. After blood sampling, hyperthyroidism patients were treated with methimazole at a starting dose of 30 mg daily, and ophthalmopathy patients were treated with high-dose intravenous methylprednisolone. TCR V-J signatures able to tell the groups apart were searched for in a discovery cohort of some 100 patients, of whom around 42 had Graves' ophthalmopathy and roughly 59 had stable Graves' hyperthyroidism. Whether ophthalmopathy could be predicted prospectively was tested in an independent validation cohort made up of some 20 hyperthyroidism patients plus 17 patients who later progressed to ophthalmopathy. The paper reports TCR Vbeta CDR3 sequencing of fewer than 150 peripheral blood samples: over 40 ophthalmopathy, about 75 hyperthyroidism and approximately 17 progressor patients. Thyroid tissue and blood T-cell repertoires from six Graves' hyperthyroidism patients were also compared in the study. The 100 or so discovery patients were randomly split 7:3 into training and test sets. Summary of the overall study and its limitations: Most expanded thyroid clonotypes (frequency above 0.001) were also found in blood, which suggests that blood repertoires may mirror thyroid immune responses. No statistical method was used to set the sample size in advance, and investigators knew the group allocation. A model built on a 13 V-J signature distinguished ophthalmopathy from stable hyperthyroidism, reaching 87.88% sensitivity and about 81% specificity in cross-validation and 80%/75% in testing. In validation, progression to ophthalmopathy was predicted by the model with 70.59% sensitivity and 72.22% specificity, a median of roughly six months before onset.

Concerning this clonotype: Its target antigen remains unknown. The germline gene is not matched at one end of the junction; a read error may be the cause.

The CDR3 sequence holds 16 residues, the cysteine and phenylalanine included. The retained sequence is limited to the CDR3, 48 bases, with the frame set at the first base. Stable Graves' hyperthyroidism was defined as the absence of progression to ophthalmopathy over 18 months of follow-up. Hyperthyroidism patients were aged 18 to 65 years and newly diagnosed, with disease duration of less than 2 months. Any patient with an uncontrolled infection, another autoimmune disease, pregnancy or lactation was excluded. Diagnoses were established on the basis of clinical symptoms, serum thyroxine and TRAb, thyroid ultrasound, and orbital computed tomography. Ficoll-Paque density gradient centrifugation was used to isolate PBMCs from about 9.4 ml of fresh peripheral blood. Total RNA was extracted using Trizol reagent, and RNA quality was assessed on an Agilent 2100 Bioanalyzer. The TCR beta CDR3 regions were amplified from the RNA transcripts. The TCR CDR3 was subjected to a first round of RT-PCR using the HTBI primer set and the Qiagen OneStep RT-PCR kit. A second multiplex PCR round built the libraries, followed by size selection and purification. Paired-end sequencing of the libraries was performed with 100 bp reads on an Illumina HiSeq2000. Per the original workflow: Raw data were processed with SOAPnuke, discarding reads with adapters, uncalled bases, mean Phred below 15, or no exact constant-primer or identifier match. High-quality paired reads were merged using COPE v1.2.5, and each unique nucleotide sequence was defined as a clonotype. Clonotypes were aligned to IMGT TRBV, TRBD and TRBJ reference segments using MiTCR v1.1. Analysis was restricted to V-J combinations with a frequency above 0.0001, which covered just over 98% of repertoires. A TCS score was defined as the ratio of F50 (clonal expansion) to E x V (chaos), with BLOSUM62-based TCRdist applied between CDR3 peptides within each V-J. Welch's t-statistics and random forest reduced around 550 V-J features to some 14, which were used in a naive Bayes classifier (R e1071). TCRdb reran the public reads through fastp at Q25 and MiXCR, keeping productive beta chains. Every distinct CDR3 protein forms one entry, paired with its most common genes and DNA. TCRdb, not the original authors, processed these V and J calls. Recorded for this sample are 500,000 to 600,000 distinct CDR3 sequences; 16% of them occurred a single time. The top ten constitute around a sixth of the sample.

The specimen was blood. Here the chain combines TRBV12-3 or TRBV12-4 and TRBJ2-1, with 11 middle bases fitting TRBD2. The sequence derives from a woman in her late teens or twenties with Graves' hyperthyroidism. The CDR3 is CASRPSSGGPLNEQSF. The sequence in DNA is TGTGCCAGCAGACCATCTAGCGGGGGGCCCCTAAATGAGCAGTCCTTC.